This TCR beta chain was sequenced during a study of tumor and adjacent non-tumor tissue in lung cancer. Looking at the study overall: Histology: 12 adenocarcinoma, a couple of squamous cell carcinoma, 1 small cell lung cancer. On average, productive TCRbeta reads reached about 4.2 million per sample.

With regard to this clonotype: Its cognate antigen is unknown. An end of the junction differs from the germline gene, which may be a read error.

The library came from three nested PCR rounds adapted from ARM-PCR protocols. TCRdb processed the multiplex PCR reads anew with MiXCR; each CDR3 protein has one entry. The sample has tens of thousands of distinct CDR3 sequences; around 77% are singletons. Notes on the study in general: Compared with tumor, normal lung showed significantly lower TCR diversity.

No cell sorting was done before RNA was extracted from the tissue. The V gene's germline CDR1 is GTSNPN and CDR2 SVGIG (reference sequence). The CDR3 is 13 amino acids. The chain combines TRBV30 with TRBJ2-5; no reliable D call. The receptor's source is a woman in her thirties or forties with non-small cell lung cancer. The sample was lung tumor tissue. The CDR3 DNA is TGTGCCTGGAGTGTACCGTGGGTAGAGACCCACTACTTC. Its translation: CAWSVPWVETHYF.